These 27 T cell receptor beta chains were sequenced from one sample in a study of long-term antiretroviral therapy in people with HIV. Survey-level immunoSEQ v3.0 assays were run. TCRdb keeps only in-frame clones here, not all; method: immunoSEQ multiplex PCR. This table has around 20,000 clones, 76% appearing once. The specimen comprised unsorted PBMCs, sampled 0.5 years before starting antiretroviral therapy. The receptors were gathered from a woman aged 45 to 65 with HIV.

The J gene is TRBJ2-3, the V gene TRBV30; 12 bases fit TRBD2. V dropped 7 bases and J dropped 5; count of bases not matched to a gene: 10. Germline lookup yields CDR1 GTSNPN and CDR2 SVGIG (reference sequence). This CDR3 has 15 amino acids. The CDR3 reads CASLRLAGVGDTQYF. CDR3 coding DNA: TGTGCCTCCCTACGACTAGCGGGGGTGGGAGATACGCAGTATTTT. The variable domain in full, completed from reference TRBV30 and TRBJ2-3, reads SQTIHQWPATLVQPVGSPLSLECTVEGTSNPNLYWYRQAAGRGLQLLFYSVGIGQISSEVPQNLSASRPQDRQFILSSKKLLLSDSGFYLCASLRLAGVGDTQYFGPGTRLTVL.

The table lists this clone with a count of one. The chain uses TRBV9 and TRBJ1-1; D call uncertain. Germline CDR1 is SGDLS and CDR2 is YYNGEE. The CDR3 extends over 16 amino acids. With 3 bases removed from V and 2 bases from J, the gap between germline ends came to 17 bases. The CDR3 protein is CASSGPAGFHNTEAFF. CDR3 coding DNA: TGTGCCAGCAGCGGGCCGGCGGGCTTCCATAACACTGAAGCTTTCTTT.

The gene calls are TRBV30 and TRBJ1-2; 7 bases fit TRBD1. Germline CDR1 reads GTSNPN; CDR2 reads SVGIG (reference sequence). V was pared by 0 bases and J by 5 bases, with 9 bases of the junction left unmatched. This CDR3 has 15 amino acids. CDR3 coding DNA: TGTGCCTGGAGTGTAATGGGTCAGGGGGTTTATGGCTACACCTTC. Protein: CAWSVMGQGVYGYTF.

This sequence joins TRBV19 and TRBJ1-2, with D possibly matching TRBD1 (5 bases). The CDR3 length is 14 residues. Per germline, CDR1 LNHDA and CDR2 SQIVND (reference sequence). V was trimmed by 7 bases and J by 5 bases, leaving 17 bases between them. CDR3 nucleotide sequence: TGTGCCAGTAAAGGACGGGGCCGGGGGTATGGCTACACCTTC. Translating it yields CASKGRGRGYGYTF.

The V and J genes are TRBV20-1 and TRBJ2-7, with no clear D. In germline, CDR1 is DFQATT, CDR2 SNEGSKA (reference sequence). V shed 0 bases and J shed 4 bases, with 4 bases lying between them. This CDR3 spans 11 amino acids. CDR3 DNA: TGCAGTGCTAGAGACGTGTACGAGCAGTACTTC. Residues: CSARDVYEQYF.

The table lists this clone with a count of one. The J gene is TRBJ1-6, the V gene TRBV19; TRBD1 is a possible D gene (6 bases). The CDR3 is 12 residues long. V was pared by 4 bases and J by 14 bases, with 12 bases between. The germline CDR1 and CDR2 sequences are LNHDA and SQIVND (reference sequence). The CDR3 here is CASSTPRQALHF. CDR3 DNA: TGTGCCAGTAGTACTCCGAGACAGGCCCTCCACTTT.

This CDR3 is CASSSKSSNRVLGGETQYF. The CDR3 bases are TGTGCCAGCAGCTCAAAATCTTCGAACCGGGTCTTAGGTGGAGAGACCCAGTACTTC. The V gene is TRBV5-4, the J gene TRBJ2-5, with D unresolved. Germline CDR1 reads SGHNT; CDR2 reads YYREEE (reference sequence). Trimming took 3 bases from V and 4 from J, leaving 28 bases between them. The CDR3 is made up of 19 amino acids.

CDR3 region: CASSLDLGTQHF. The DNA of the CDR3 is TGTGCCAGCAGCTTGGATTTGGGGACCCAGCATTTT. The V gene is TRBV5-8, the J gene TRBJ1-5, with no clear D. With 0 bases removed from V and 11 bases from J, the gap between germline ends came to 9 bases. The CDR3 sequence is 12 residues long. The germline gives CDR1 SGHTS, CDR2 YDEGEE.

A single count supports this clone. The V and J genes are TRBV5-1 and TRBJ2-7; D remains ambiguous. The CDR3 sequence is 14 residues long. V was trimmed by 0 bases and J by 0 bases, leaving 7 bases between them. CDR1 and CDR2 from the germline V gene are SGHRS and YFSETQ. CDR3 region: CASSLDSFSYEQYV. DNA of the CDR3: TGCGCCAGCAGCTTGGATAGCTTCTCCTACGAGCAGTACGTC.

This clone occurred a few times. The CDR3 DNA sequence: TGTGCCAGCAAACTTGGGAGGGCGGATAATTCACCCCTCCACTTT. It codes for CASKLGRADNSPLHF. The chain links TRBV6-1 to TRBJ1-6, with no clear D. The CDR3 has 15 amino acids. Germline V CDR1 and CDR2: MNHNS, SASEGT. Trimming stripped 7 bases from V and 5 bases from J, with 15 bases between.

V and J are TRBV11-2 and TRBJ1-1; D gene uncertain. Trimming shortened V by 0 bases and J by 11 bases, and 10 bases separated the two germline ends. The length of the CDR3 is 12 residues. Germline V CDR1 and CDR2: SGHAT, FQNNGV. CDR3 coding DNA: TGTGCCAGCAGCTTAGAGAAGAGGAAGGCTTTCTTT. Its translation is CASSLEKRKAFF. The variable domain in full, with the rest retrieved from reference TRBV11-2 and TRBJ1-1, is EAGVAQSPRYKIIEKRQSVAFWCNPISGHATLYWYQQILGQGPKLLIQFQNNGVVDDSQLPKDRFSAERLKGVDSTLKIQPAKLEDSAVYLCASSLEKRKAFFGQGTRLTVV.

J is TRBJ2-1 and V is TRBV11-2, with D unresolved. In germline, CDR1 is SGHAT, CDR2 FQNNGV. The V end was cut by 0 bases, the J end by 1 base, with 13 bases between. The CDR3 extends over 17 amino acids. CDR3 nucleotide sequence: TGTGCCAGCAGCTTAGATCGGCAGGTCTCATCCTACAATGAGCAGTTCTTC. Amino acid sequence: CASSLDRQVSSYNEQFF.

The chain has TRBV14 and TRBJ2-7, with 8 bases identical to TRBD1. The J segment lost 3 bases and the V segment lost 6 bases, leaving 16 bases of the junction unmatched. CDR1 is SGHDN and CDR2 is FVKESK in the germline V gene. The CDR3 runs 17 residues. This CDR3 is CASSLWGSTGENYEQYV. The CDR3 DNA sequence: TGTGCCAGCAGTCTCTGGGGGTCGACAGGGGAGAACTACGAGCAGTACGTC.

This clone was seen only a few times. The rearrangement joins TRBV19 to TRBJ1-2; no clear D gene. This CDR3 is built from 15 residues. Trimming pared 4 bases from V and 0 bases from J, leaving 12 bases between. Germline-derived CDR1 and CDR2 are LNHDA and SQIVND (reference sequence). This chain's CDR3 is CASSTESGANYGYTF. DNA of the CDR3: TGTGCCAGTAGTACCGAGTCAGGAGCTAACTATGGCTACACCTTC.

The chain couples TRBV2 to TRBJ2-7, with TRBD1 identical over 11 bases. V shed 7 bases and J 6 bases; nucleotides not matched to a gene: 8. The CDR3 consists of 14 residues. Germline V gives CDR1 SNHLY, CDR2 FYNNEI. This chain's CDR3 is CASIRDRGFGEQYV. The CDR3 coding sequence is TGTGCCAGCATCCGGGACAGGGGGTTCGGCGAGCAGTACGTC.

The genes are TRBV7-3 and TRBJ2-2; D might be TRBD2 (6 bases). Germline values: CDR1 SGHTA, CDR2 FQGTGA. The CDR3 contains 14 residues. V was trimmed by 9 bases and J by 6 bases, leaving 17 bases between them. The CDR3 region is CARSLGGGPGELFF. The CDR3 region has the DNA TGTGCCAGGAGCCTGGGGGGAGGACCCGGGGAGCTGTTTTTT.

The rearrangement links TRBV6-1 to TRBJ2-3; D might be TRBD2 (7 bases). Per the germline V gene, CDR1 is MNHNS and CDR2 is SASEGT. V was trimmed by 7 bases and J by 4 bases, leaving 9 bases between them. CDR3 length: 12 residues. CDR3: CASKGGADTQYF. The CDR3 DNA reads as TGTGCCAGCAAAGGGGGGGCAGATACGCAGTATTTT.

DNA of the CDR3: TGTGCCACCAGCAGCAGATATGGCTCCTACGAGCAGTACGTC. It encodes CATSSRYGSYEQYV. This chain connects TRBV15 to TRBJ2-7; D remains ambiguous. V was cut by 3 bases and J by 0 bases, with 9 bases left in between. CDR3 length: 14 residues. Germline V CDR1 and CDR2: LNHNV, YYDKDF (reference sequence).

This clone was recorded only once. The rearrangement links TRBV7-3 to TRBJ1-6; TRBD1 is a possible D gene (5 bases). The CDR3 has 14 residues. Germline-derived CDR1 and CDR2 are SGHTA and FQGTGA. V was shortened by 2 bases and J by 7 bases, with 9 bases between the two germline ends. The CDR3 protein is CASSLGGLNSPLHF. The CDR3 coding sequence is TGTGCCAGCAGCTTAGGGGGTTTGAATTCACCCCTCCACTTT.

V and J are TRBV15 and TRBJ2-3, with 13 bases lining up with TRBD2. There are 18 residues in the CDR3. Germline lookup yields CDR1 LNHNV and CDR2 YYDKDF (reference sequence). The V gene end was trimmed by 1 base and the J gene end by 0 bases; junction bases not matched to a gene: 4. The CDR3 bases are TGTGCCACCAGCAGAGGCCAGACTAGCGGGGGGAGCACAGATACGCAGTATTTT. Protein sequence: CATSRGQTSGGSTDTQYF.

The chain carries TRBV6-5 and TRBJ2-5; D is undetermined. The CDR3 totals 13 residues. Germline lookup yields CDR1 MNHEY and CDR2 SVGAGI. Deletions cut 0 bases from V and 5 bases from J, with 7 bases between. CDR3 bases: TGTGCCAGCAGTTACTCGGTCCGGGAGACCCAGTACTTC. Translation: CASSYSVRETQYF.

V and J are TRBV6-1 and TRBJ1-1, with TRBD1 matching 8 bases. There are 14 residues in the CDR3. V was pared by 8 bases and J by 5 bases, with 10 bases of the junction left unmatched. Per the germline V gene, CDR1 is MNHNS and CDR2 is SASEGT. The CDR3 region is CASVAPTGGTEAFF. As DNA, the CDR3 is TGTGCCAGCGTGGCCCCTACAGGGGGTACTGAAGCTTTCTTT.

J is TRBJ2-5 and V is TRBV6-6, with D hard to call. Germline lookup yields CDR1 MNHNY and CDR2 SVGAGI (reference sequence). This CDR3 is built from 15 residues. Trimming shortened V by 2 bases and J by 5 bases, and 15 bases separated the two germline ends. CDR3 nucleotides: TGTGCCAGCAGTTACCTGTCAACGGGTCCGGAGACCCAGTACTTC. Amino acids: CASSYLSTGPETQYF.

The J gene is TRBJ2-5, the V gene TRBV6-5, with D possibly called TRBD1 or TRBD2 (5 bases each). In germline, CDR1 is MNHEY, CDR2 SVGAGI. With 6 bases removed from V and 5 bases from J, the gap between germline ends came to 19 bases. The CDR3 has 15 amino acids. CDR3 loop: CASSLSDGDGETQYF. DNA for the CDR3: TGTGCCAGCAGCCTTAGCGACGGGGACGGTGAGACCCAGTACTTC.

V is TRBV5-6 and J is TRBJ2-3; D gene uncertain. The length of the CDR3 is 14 residues. Between the trimmed V and J ends, which lost 0 bases and 4 bases, there was a span of 9 bases. The V gene's germline CDR1 is SGHDT and CDR2 YYEEEE. The CDR3 is CASSLAGDPDTQYF. CDR3 nucleotides: TGTGCCAGCAGCTTGGCCGGAGATCCAGATACGCAGTATTTT.

In its sample, this clone was seen once. The chain couples TRBV10-3 to TRBJ2-1; 9 bases align to TRBD2. J was trimmed by 0 bases and V by 0 bases; bases with no gene match: 12. The CDR3 runs to 20 residues. Per germline, CDR1 ENHRY and CDR2 SYGVKD. The CDR3: CAISESVYERGAISYNEQFF. DNA of the CDR3: TGTGCCATCAGTGAGTCGGTTTATGAGCGGGGGGCGATCTCCTACAATGAGCAGTTCTTC.

The chain has TRBV6-1 and TRBJ2-3; TRBD1 might be the D (6 bases). The CDR3 consists of 15 residues. The germline gives CDR1 MNHNS, CDR2 SASEGT. V was shortened by 4 bases and J by 2 bases, with 13 bases between the two germline ends. The CDR3: CASSAFRGYTDTQYF. The CDR3 DNA sequence: TGTGCCAGCAGTGCTTTCAGGGGTTACACAGATACGCAGTATTTT.